Shown below are 9 T cell receptor beta chains from a single sample sequenced in a study of cytomegalovirus exposure and HLA in healthy donors. A multiplex PCR was run with 60 Vbeta primers and 13 Jbeta primers. The assay was immunoSEQ multiplex PCR, and TCRdb's table has in-frame clones only and misses some. The table has around 120,000 clones, 77% seen once. Sequencing input: PBMCs. The receptors were sampled from a human donor in good health.

This clone was recorded once. This rearrangement joins TRBV28 to TRBJ2-1; D call uncertain. The CDR3 loop spans 14 amino acids. The V gene's germline CDR1 is MDHEN and CDR2 SYDVKM. V was trimmed by 3 bases and J by 1 base, leaving 7 bases between them. The DNA for the CDR3 is TGTGCCAGCAGTTTCGGCGGATCCTACAATGAGCAGTTCTTC. It yields the protein CASSFGGSYNEQFF.

The V and J genes are TRBV29-1 and TRBJ1-3, with no clear D. With 7 bases removed from V and 0 bases from J, the gap between germline ends came to 13 bases. CDR3 length equals 14 residues. Germline CDR1 SQVTM, CDR2 ANQGSEA. As DNA, the CDR3 is TGCAGCGCCTCGACCGGGAGCTCTGGAAACACCATATATTTT. Its protein is CSASTGSSGNTIYF.

The CDR3 DNA reads TGTGCCAGCAGTTCAGGGGGCTCTGGAGGCTACACCTTC. This translates into CASSSGGSGGYTF. This chain joins TRBV28 and TRBJ1-2; 8 bases align to TRBD1. This CDR3 has 13 residues. Germline CDR1 reads MDHEN; CDR2 reads SYDVKM. Germline trimming cut 4 bases from V and 8 bases from J; bases unmatched to any gene: 6.

The chain combines TRBV4-1 with TRBJ2-7; D might be TRBD2 (5 bases). The CDR3 has 11 residues. Trimming left V 1 base short and J 7 bases short, with 5 bases between. CDR1 is MGHRA and CDR2 is YSYEKL in the germline V gene. CDR3 sequence reads: CASSQAGEQYF. CDR3 bases: TGCGCCAGCAGCCAAGCGGGGGAGCAGTACTTC.

V gene TRBV21-1 combines with J gene TRBJ2-5; TRBD1, as called in the table, went unchecked against the DNA. TRBV21-1 is a documented pseudogene. The CDR3 runs to 15 residues. CDR3 sequence (DNA): TGTGCCAGCAGCAAAGAGGGCAGGGCAAAAGAGACCCAGTACTTC. Translating it yields CASSKEGRAKETQYF.

The J gene is TRBJ1-1, the V gene TRBV5-1; 7 bases agree with TRBD1. Germline assignment: CDR1 SGHRS and CDR2 YFSETQ. CDR3 length: 14 residues. Trimming cost V 2 bases and J 1 base; bases outside gene matches: 2. The CDR3 sequence: CASSFTGENTEAFF. CDR3 in DNA: TGCGCCAGCAGCTTTACAGGGGAGAACACTGAAGCTTTCTTT.

The V and J genes are TRBV19 and TRBJ2-2, with D maybe TRBD2 (5 bases). The CDR3 has 14 residues. Deletions cut 4 bases from V and 2 bases from J, with 8 bases between. The germline gives CDR1 LNHDA, CDR2 SQIVND (reference sequence). CDR3 sequence (DNA): TGTGCCAGTAGTACGACGGGAAACACCGGGGAGCTGTTTTTT. Amino acids: CASSTTGNTGELFF.

This chain connects TRBV7-2 to TRBJ2-5; possible D gene TRBD1, 8 bases. The J call may be mistaken, given a closer DNA end match to TRBJ2-7. Germline V gene lookup returns CDR1 SGHTA and CDR2 FQGNSA. The CDR3 is 15 residues long. This CDR3 reads CASSSYTGGDYEQYF. CDR3 DNA sequence: TGTGCCAGCAGCTCTTATACAGGGGGGGACTACGAGCAGTACTTC.

The J gene is TRBJ2-3, the V gene TRBV9, with a weak D call TRBD2 (6 bases). The V gene lost 4 bases and the J gene lost 2 bases, with 17 bases spanning the gap. The CDR3 runs to 16 residues. The germline V gene has CDR1 SGDLS and CDR2 YYNGEE. CDR3 sequence (DNA): TGTGCCAGCAGCCCAGCGGGCGGGGCCTCCACAGATACGCAGTATTTT. As protein: CASSPAGGASTDTQYF.